These 4 T cell receptor beta chains originate from one sample sequenced in a study of T cells in Graves' hyperthyroidism and ophthalmopathy. Authors of the study amplified TCR beta CDR3 regions from RNA transcripts. RT-PCR in the first round (using the HTBI primer set) targeted the TCR CDR3. TCRdb reprocessed the multiplex PCR reads via MiXCR and lists one record per CDR3 protein. The sample shows 350,000 to 400,000 distinct CDR3 sequences, about 20% of them seen only once. The sequencing input was blood. These TCRs come from a woman between 18 and 29 years old with Graves' hyperthyroidism.

On this clonotype: The missing conserved phenylalanine or tryptophan at the end of this CDR3 makes a read error likely. The chain combines TRBV5-1 with TRBJ1-1, with D unresolved. The ends were cut back, 4 bases at V and 5 bases at J, with 15 bases in the middle. The CDR3 spans 14 residues. CDR1 SGHRS and CDR2 YFSETQ come from the germline V gene. This chain's CDR3 is CASSMDLVGTEAFV. CDR3 nucleotides: TGCGCCAGCAGCATGGACCTGGTCGGGACTGAAGCTTTCGTT.

This clonotype was seen a handful of times. This rearrangement joins TRBV11-2 to TRBJ1-1, with a weak D call TRBD1 (5 bases). The V and J ends lost 6 bases and 3 bases respectively, with 14 bases between them. This CDR3 comprises 14 residues. The germline V gene has CDR1 SGHAT and CDR2 FQNNGV. CDR3 nucleotide sequence: TGTGCCAGCAGGTTGGGGCGGGGGTACACTGAAGCTTTCTTT. It encodes CASRLGRGYTEAFF. The whole variable domain, filled in from reference TRBV11-2 and TRBJ1-1, reads EAGVAQSPRYKIIEKRQSVAFWCNPISGHATLYWYQQILGQGPKLLIQFQNNGVVDDSQLPKDRFSAERLKGVDSTLKIQPAKLEDSAVYLCASRLGRGYTEAFFGQGTRLTVV.

V is TRBV20-1 and J is TRBJ2-3, with a possible D match to TRBD2 (6 bases). The CDR3 loop spans 18 amino acids. The ends were cut back, 2 bases at V and 4 bases at J, with 25 bases in the middle. The V gene's germline CDR1 is DFQATT and CDR2 SNEGSKA (reference sequence). In nucleotides, the CDR3 is TGCAGTGCTAGATCCTTTGGGAGTTTCAGCGGGCAGGCAGATACGCAGTATTTT. Amino acid sequence: CSARSFGSFSGQADTQYF.

The chain has TRBV7-2 and TRBJ1-1; maybe TRBD1 (5 bases). Looked up from germline, CDR1 is SGHTA and CDR2 is FQGNSA. The V end was cut by 1 base, the J end by 8 bases, with 11 bases between. The CDR3 loop spans 13 amino acids. The CDR3 protein is CASSLGQGLEAFF. The CDR3 DNA reads TGTGCCAGCAGCTTAGGTCAGGGATTAGAAGCTTTCTTT.